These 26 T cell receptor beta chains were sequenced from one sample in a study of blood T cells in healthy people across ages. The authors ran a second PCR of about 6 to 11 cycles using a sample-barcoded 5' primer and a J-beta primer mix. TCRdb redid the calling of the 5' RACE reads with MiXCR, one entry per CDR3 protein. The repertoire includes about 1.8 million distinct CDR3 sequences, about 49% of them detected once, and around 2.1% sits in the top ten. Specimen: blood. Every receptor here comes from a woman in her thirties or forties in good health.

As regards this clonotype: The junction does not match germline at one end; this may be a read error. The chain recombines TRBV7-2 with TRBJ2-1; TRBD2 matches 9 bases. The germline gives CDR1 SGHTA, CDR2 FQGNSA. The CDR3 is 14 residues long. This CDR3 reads CASSSGLAYGERFF. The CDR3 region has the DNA TGTGCCAGCAGCTCGGGACTAGCCTACGGTGAGCGGTTCTTC.

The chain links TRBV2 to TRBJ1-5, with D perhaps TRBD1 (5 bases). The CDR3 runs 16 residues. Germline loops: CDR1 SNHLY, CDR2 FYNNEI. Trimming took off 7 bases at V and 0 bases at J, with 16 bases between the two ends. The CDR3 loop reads CASTAGKGYSNQPQHF. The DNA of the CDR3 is TGTGCCAGCACGGCAGGGAAGGGCTATAGCAATCAGCCCCAGCATTTT.

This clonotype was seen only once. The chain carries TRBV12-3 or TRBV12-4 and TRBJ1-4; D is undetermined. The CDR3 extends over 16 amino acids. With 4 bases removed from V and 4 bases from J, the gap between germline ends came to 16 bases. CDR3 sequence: CASSSRGLTGNEKLFF. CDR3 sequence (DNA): TGTGCCAGCAGTTCTCGGGGTCTAACGGGTAATGAAAAACTGTTTTTT.

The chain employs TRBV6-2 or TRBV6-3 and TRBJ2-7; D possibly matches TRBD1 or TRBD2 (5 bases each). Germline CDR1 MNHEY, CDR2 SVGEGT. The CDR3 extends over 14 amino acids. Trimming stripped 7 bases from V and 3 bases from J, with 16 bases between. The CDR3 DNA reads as TGTGCCAGCATCACACCGGGACGGGACTACGAGCAGTACTTC. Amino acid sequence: CASITPGRDYEQYF.

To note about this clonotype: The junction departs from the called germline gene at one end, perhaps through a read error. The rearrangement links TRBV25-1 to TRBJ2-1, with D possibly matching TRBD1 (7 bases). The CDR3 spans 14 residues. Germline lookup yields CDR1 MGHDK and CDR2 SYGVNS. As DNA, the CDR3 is TGTGCCGGCAGGGGGGTGGGCCCCTACAATGAGCAGTTCTTC. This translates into CAGRGVGPYNEQFF.

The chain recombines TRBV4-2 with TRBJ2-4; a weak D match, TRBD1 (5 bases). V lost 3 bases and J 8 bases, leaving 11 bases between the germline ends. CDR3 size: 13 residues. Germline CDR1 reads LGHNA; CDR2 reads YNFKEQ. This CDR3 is CASSQSGQYIQYF. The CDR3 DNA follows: TGTGCCAGCAGCCAGTCAGGGCAGTACATTCAGTACTTC.

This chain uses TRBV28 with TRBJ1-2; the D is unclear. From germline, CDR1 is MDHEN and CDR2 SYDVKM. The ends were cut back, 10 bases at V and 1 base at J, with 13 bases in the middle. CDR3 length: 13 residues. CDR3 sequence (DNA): TGTGCCACCCCTCAGCCCGGTAACTATGGCTACACCTTC. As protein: CATPQPGNYGYTF.

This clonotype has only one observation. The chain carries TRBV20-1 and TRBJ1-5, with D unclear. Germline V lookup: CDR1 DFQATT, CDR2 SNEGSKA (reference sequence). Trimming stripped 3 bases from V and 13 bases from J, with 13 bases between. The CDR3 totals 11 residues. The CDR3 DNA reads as TGCAGTGCTAGGCAACAGCCGATACAGCATTTT. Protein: CSARQQPIQHF.

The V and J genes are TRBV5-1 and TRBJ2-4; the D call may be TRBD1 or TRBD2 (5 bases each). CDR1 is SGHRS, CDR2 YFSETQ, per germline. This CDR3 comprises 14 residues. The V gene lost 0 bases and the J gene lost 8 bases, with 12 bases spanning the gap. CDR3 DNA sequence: TGCGCCAGCAGCTTGGCCGGGACGATAGACATTCAGTACTTC. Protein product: CASSLAGTIDIQYF.

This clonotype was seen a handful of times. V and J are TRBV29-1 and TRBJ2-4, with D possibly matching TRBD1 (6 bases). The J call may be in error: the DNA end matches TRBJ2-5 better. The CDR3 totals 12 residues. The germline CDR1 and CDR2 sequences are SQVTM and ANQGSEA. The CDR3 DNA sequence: TGCAGCGGATACAGGGTAGGAGAGACCCAGTACTTC. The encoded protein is CSGYRVGETQYF.

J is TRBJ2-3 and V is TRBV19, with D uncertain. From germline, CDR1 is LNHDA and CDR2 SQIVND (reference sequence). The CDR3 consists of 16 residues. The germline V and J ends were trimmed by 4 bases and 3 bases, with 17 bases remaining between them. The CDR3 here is CASSTGLRQATDTQYF. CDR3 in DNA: TGTGCCAGTAGTACCGGCCTCAGGCAGGCGACAGATACGCAGTATTTT.

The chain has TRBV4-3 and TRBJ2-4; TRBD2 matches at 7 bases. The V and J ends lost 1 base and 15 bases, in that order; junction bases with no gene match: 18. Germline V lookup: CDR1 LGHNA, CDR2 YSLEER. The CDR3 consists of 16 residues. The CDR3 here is CASSQAVTSSTYERYF. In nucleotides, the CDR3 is TGCGCCAGCAGCCAAGCAGTGACTAGCTCAACCTACGAGCGGTACTTC.

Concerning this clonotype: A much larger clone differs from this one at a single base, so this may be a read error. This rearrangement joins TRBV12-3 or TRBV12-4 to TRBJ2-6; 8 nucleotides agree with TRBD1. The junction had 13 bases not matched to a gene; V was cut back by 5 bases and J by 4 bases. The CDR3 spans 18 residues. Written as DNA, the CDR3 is TGTGCCAGCAGTCCACCTGGACAGGGACGTATGGGGGCCAACGTCCTGACTTTC. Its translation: CASSPPGQGRMGANVLTF.

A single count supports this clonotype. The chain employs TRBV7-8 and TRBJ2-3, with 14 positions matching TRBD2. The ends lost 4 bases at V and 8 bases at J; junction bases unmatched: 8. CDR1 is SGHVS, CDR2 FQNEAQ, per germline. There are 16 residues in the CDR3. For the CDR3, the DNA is TGTGCCAGCAGCTCAGGACTAGCGGGGGGACCCGGTACGCAGTATTTT. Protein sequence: CASSSGLAGGPGTQYF.

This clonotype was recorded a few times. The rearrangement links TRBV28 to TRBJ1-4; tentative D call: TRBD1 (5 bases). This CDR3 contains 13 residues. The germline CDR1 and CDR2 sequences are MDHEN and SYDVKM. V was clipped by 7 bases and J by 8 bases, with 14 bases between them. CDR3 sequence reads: CASIQGLGEKLFF. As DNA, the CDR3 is TGTGCCAGCATTCAGGGATTAGGCGAAAAACTGTTTTTT.

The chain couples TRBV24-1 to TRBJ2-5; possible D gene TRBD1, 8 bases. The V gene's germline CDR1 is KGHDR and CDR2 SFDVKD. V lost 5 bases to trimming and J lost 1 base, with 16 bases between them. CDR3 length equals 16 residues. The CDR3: CATSGGQGGTQETQYF. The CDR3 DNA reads TGTGCCACCAGTGGCGGACAGGGAGGGACCCAAGAGACCCAGTACTTC.

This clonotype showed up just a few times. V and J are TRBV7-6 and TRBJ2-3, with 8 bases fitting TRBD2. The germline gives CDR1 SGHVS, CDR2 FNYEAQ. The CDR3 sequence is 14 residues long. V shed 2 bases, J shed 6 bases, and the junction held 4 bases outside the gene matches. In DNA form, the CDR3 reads TGTGCCAGCAGCTTATCAGCGGGGGTGGATACGCAGTATTTT. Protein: CASSLSAGVDTQYF.

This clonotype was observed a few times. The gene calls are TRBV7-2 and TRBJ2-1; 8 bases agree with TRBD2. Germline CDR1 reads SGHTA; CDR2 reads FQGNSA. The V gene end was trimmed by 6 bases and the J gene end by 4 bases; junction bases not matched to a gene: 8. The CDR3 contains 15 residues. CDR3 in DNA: TGTGCCAGCAGGCCCCAGCGGGGGCTGTACAATGAGCAGTTCTTC. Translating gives CASRPQRGLYNEQFF.

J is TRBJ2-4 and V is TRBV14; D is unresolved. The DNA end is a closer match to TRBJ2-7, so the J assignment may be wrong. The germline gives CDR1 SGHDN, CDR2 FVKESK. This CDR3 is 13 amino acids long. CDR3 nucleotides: TGTGCCAGCAGCCACGACATATCCTACGAGCAGTACTTC. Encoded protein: CASSHDISYEQYF.

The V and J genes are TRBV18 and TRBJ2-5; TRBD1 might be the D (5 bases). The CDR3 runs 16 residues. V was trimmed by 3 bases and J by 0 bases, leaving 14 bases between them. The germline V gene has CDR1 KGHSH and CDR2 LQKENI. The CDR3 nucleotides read TGTGCCAGCTCACCCTCAAGGGGAAGGGACCAAGAGACCCAGTACTTC. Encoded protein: CASSPSRGRDQETQYF.

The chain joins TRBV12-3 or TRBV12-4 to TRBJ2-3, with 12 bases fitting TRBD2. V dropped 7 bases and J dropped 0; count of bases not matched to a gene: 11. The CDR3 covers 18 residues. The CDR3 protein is CASTHPGLAGASTDTQYF. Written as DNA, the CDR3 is TGTGCCAGCACCCACCCGGGACTAGCGGGCGCAAGCACAGATACGCAGTATTTT.

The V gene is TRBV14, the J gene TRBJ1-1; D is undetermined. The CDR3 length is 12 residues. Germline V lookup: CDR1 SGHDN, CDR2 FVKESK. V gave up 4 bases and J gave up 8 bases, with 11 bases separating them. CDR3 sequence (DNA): TGTGCCAGCAGCCCCTTCCAGGAGGAAGCTTTCTTT. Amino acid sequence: CASSPFQEEAFF.

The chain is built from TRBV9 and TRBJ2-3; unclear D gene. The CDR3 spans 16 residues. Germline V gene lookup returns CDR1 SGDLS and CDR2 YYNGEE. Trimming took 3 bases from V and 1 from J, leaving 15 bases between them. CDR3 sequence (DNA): TGTGCCAGCAGCGGAGGTGATCCGTGGGGCACAGATACGCAGTATTTT. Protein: CASSGGDPWGTDTQYF.

The CDR3 region has the DNA TGTGCCAGCAGCGCCCTACTCGCGGGCGCGGGAAATTCACCCCTCCACTTT. It specifies CASSALLAGAGNSPLHF. V and J are TRBV21-1 and TRBJ1-6. TRBV21-1 is reported as a pseudogene. This CDR3 is built from 17 residues.

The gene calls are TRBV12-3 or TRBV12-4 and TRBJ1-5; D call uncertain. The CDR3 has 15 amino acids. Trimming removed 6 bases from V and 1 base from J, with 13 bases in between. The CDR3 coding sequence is TGTGCCAGCAGCCAACATGGGCAAAGCAATCAGCCCCAGCATTTT. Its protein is CASSQHGQSNQPQHF.

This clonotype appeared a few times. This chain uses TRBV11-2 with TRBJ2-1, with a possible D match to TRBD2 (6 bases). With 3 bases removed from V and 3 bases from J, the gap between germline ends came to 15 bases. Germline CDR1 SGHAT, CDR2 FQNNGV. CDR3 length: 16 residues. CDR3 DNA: TGTGCCAGCAGCTTGGGGGGAGTAGGGCTCTACAATGAGCAGTTCTTC. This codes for CASSLGGVGLYNEQFF. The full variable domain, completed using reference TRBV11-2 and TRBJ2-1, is EAGVAQSPRYKIIEKRQSVAFWCNPISGHATLYWYQQILGQGPKLLIQFQNNGVVDDSQLPKDRFSAERLKGVDSTLKIQPAKLEDSAVYLCASSLGGVGLYNEQFFGPGTRLTVL.